Presented here are 26 T cell receptor beta chains from one specimen sequenced in a study of PD-1 blockade in classical Hodgkin lymphoma. The data were produced by immunoSEQ multiplex PCR, yet TCRdb's version contains in-frame clones alone and is incomplete. The sample records more than 9,500 clones, 79% being singletons. Each patient relapsed following autologous stem cell transplantation, and prior brentuximab vedotin exposure differed. From thawed PBMCs, CD4+ T cells were purified using magnetic negative selection. Source: CD4+ T cells from blood, taken at baseline. These receptor sequences come from a human donor with classical Hodgkin lymphoma.

V and J are TRBV5-4 and TRBJ2-5, with TRBD1 matching over 8 bases. The ends lost 0 bases at V and 2 bases at J; junction bases unmatched: 6. This CDR3 spans 16 amino acids. The V gene's germline CDR1 is SGHNT and CDR2 YYREEE (reference sequence). CDR3 nucleotides: TGTGCCAGCAGCTTGGAACCGGACAGGGTTCAAGAGACCCAGTACTTC. Amino acids: CASSLEPDRVQETQYF.

CDR3 sequence: CASSLAPTLTYEQYF. For the CDR3, the DNA is TGTGCCAGCAGCTTGGCACCTACCTTGACCTACGAGCAGTACTTC. The chain couples TRBV5-4 to TRBJ2-7; D is uncertain. The CDR3 length is 15 residues. CDR1 is SGHNT, CDR2 YYREEE, per germline (reference sequence). Trimming took 0 bases from V and 2 from J, leaving 12 bases between them.

This clone was observed a single time. The chain has TRBV28 and TRBJ1-5; TRBD1 aligns across 8 bases. CDR3 length equals 15 residues. The germline V gene has CDR1 MDHEN and CDR2 SYDVKM. V was clipped by 6 bases and J by 7 bases; unmatched bases: 11. The CDR3 sequence: CASSTRDRIWQPQHF. CDR3 coding DNA: TGTGCCAGCAGCACCCGGGACAGGATATGGCAGCCCCAGCATTTT.

This clone was observed a few times. The rearrangement uses TRBV14 and TRBJ1-1; the D is unclear. Germline V gene sequence: CDR1 SGHDN, CDR2 FVKESK. The ends were cut back, 0 bases at V and 3 bases at J, with 5 bases in the middle. The CDR3 totals 13 residues. CDR3 protein: CASSQEEHTEAFF. For the CDR3, the DNA is TGTGCCAGCAGCCAAGAGGAACACACTGAAGCTTTCTTT.

J is TRBJ2-5 and V is TRBV4-2; D not certain. Germline V gene data show CDR1 as LGHNA and CDR2 as YNFKEQ. Trimming took 0 bases from V and 5 from J, leaving 10 bases between them. CDR3 size: 14 residues. CDR3 loop: CASSQEGFGETQYF. The CDR3 coding sequence is TGTGCCAGCAGCCAAGAAGGGTTCGGGGAGACCCAGTACTTC.

The chain is built from TRBV21-1 and TRBJ2-6; the table's D gene call, TRBD2, was not cross checked with the DNA. TRBV21-1 is a documented pseudogene. This CDR3 contains 16 residues. The CDR3 spells CASSKVPVPGANVLTF. CDR3 DNA sequence: TGTGCCAGCAGCAAAGTCCCGGTTCCTGGGGCCAACGTCCTGACTTTC.

This clone was counted only a few times. J is TRBJ1-1 and V is TRBV7-8; no clear D. The germline V gene encodes CDR1 SGHVS and CDR2 FQNEAQ. Trimming shortened V by 2 bases and J by 0 bases, and 7 bases separated the two germline ends. The CDR3 contains 14 residues. The CDR3 protein is CASSLTSMNTEAFF. CDR3 bases: TGTGCCAGCAGCTTAACCAGCATGAACACTGAAGCTTTCTTT. The complete variable domain, with remaining parts taken from reference TRBV7-8 and TRBJ1-1, reads GAGVSQSPRYKVAKRGQDVALRCDPISGHVSLFWYQQALGQGPEFLTYFQNEAQLDKSGLPSDRFFAERPEGSVSTLKIQRTQQEDSAVYLCASSLTSMNTEAFFGQGTRLTVV.

The chain recombines TRBV4-3 with TRBJ2-3; possibly TRBD2 for D (6 bases). This CDR3 is built from 17 residues. The germline gives CDR1 LGHNA, CDR2 YSLEER. With 0 bases removed from V and 1 base from J, the gap between germline ends came to 14 bases. The CDR3 loop reads CASSQEFRRGGTDTQYF. Written as DNA, the CDR3 is TGCGCCAGCAGCCAAGAGTTCAGGCGGGGTGGCACAGATACGCAGTATTTT.

The chain recombines TRBV9 with TRBJ2-2, with D perhaps TRBD1 or TRBD2 (5 bases each). Germline CDR1 reads SGDLS; CDR2 reads YYNGEE. Trimming stripped 2 bases from V and 2 bases from J, with 13 bases between. The CDR3 extends over 16 amino acids. CDR3 DNA: TGTGCCAGCAGCGTGTCCGGGACGCCTAACACCGGGGAGCTGTTTTTT. Translated, it gives CASSVSGTPNTGELFF.

J is TRBJ1-3 and V is TRBV6-6, with 8 bases that match TRBD1. V lost 2 bases, J lost 4 bases, and 1 base stayed unmatched. CDR1 and CDR2 (germline): MNHNY, SVGAGI (reference sequence). The CDR3 sequence is 14 residues long. CDR3 region: CASSYGQGGNTIYF. Here the CDR3 DNA reads TGTGCCAGCAGTTACGGACAGGGCGGAAACACCATATATTTT.

This clone was seen just once. This chain connects TRBV25-1 to TRBJ2-1; maybe TRBD1 (6 bases). The CDR3 sequence is 14 residues long. V dropped 6 bases and J dropped 5 bases, with 14 bases sitting between them. Germline V lookup: CDR1 MGHDK, CDR2 SYGVNS. The CDR3 sequence: CASRGQGRDNEQFF. CDR3 nucleotide sequence: TGTGCCAGCAGAGGTCAGGGGCGAGACAATGAGCAGTTCTTC.

The chain carries TRBV10-3 and TRBJ2-7; D is unresolved. CDR1 is ENHRY, CDR2 SYGVKD, per germline. The V end was cut by 3 bases, the J end by 3 bases, with 12 bases between. This CDR3 has 14 amino acids. The CDR3 region has the DNA TGTGCCATCAGTGAAGCAACACCGGGCTACGAGCAGTACTTC. This encodes CAISEATPGYEQYF.

The chain couples TRBV5-6 to TRBJ2-3, with 9 bases that match TRBD2. V shed 0 bases, J shed 2 bases, and the junction held 13 bases outside the gene matches. Per germline, CDR1 SGHDT and CDR2 YYEEEE. The CDR3 sequence is 19 residues long. The CDR3 bases are TGTGCCAGCAGCTTGGACCTAGCGGGGTTTTGGTCCCACACAGATACGCAGTATTTT. It encodes CASSLDLAGFWSHTDTQYF.

The chain couples TRBV18 to TRBJ2-3, with D perhaps matching TRBD1 (6 bases). Germline CDR1 is KGHSH and CDR2 is LQKENI. V was cut by 1 base and J by 0 bases, with 14 bases left in between. The CDR3 is 17 amino acids. The CDR3 protein is CASSPRTTGRSTDTQYF. The CDR3 bases are TGTGCCAGCTCACCACGAACGACAGGCCGTAGCACAGATACGCAGTATTTT.

V usage is TRBV10-3 and J usage is TRBJ2-7, with D uncertain. Per germline, CDR1 ENHRY and CDR2 SYGVKD. This CDR3 comprises 13 residues. V lost 0 bases, J lost 4 bases, and 7 bases lay in between. The CDR3 coding sequence is TGTGCCATCAGTGAGTCGACATGGTACGAGCAGTACTTC. As protein: CAISESTWYEQYF.

This chain joins TRBV7-2 and TRBJ2-5; D is ambiguous. CDR1 is SGHTA, CDR2 FQGNSA, per germline. The ends were cut back, 5 bases at V and 1 base at J, with 2 bases in the middle. The CDR3 has 11 amino acids. CDR3 in DNA: TGTGCCAGCAGCCTCCAAGAGACCCAGTACTTC. Its protein is CASSLQETQYF.

V is TRBV5-1 and J is TRBJ2-3; D is possibly TRBD2 (5 bases). The CDR3 totals 12 residues. CDR1 SGHRS and CDR2 YFSETQ come from the germline V gene. Trimming removed 6 bases at V and 1 base at J, with 6 bases between. CDR3 in amino acids: CASTGGTDTQYF. The DNA of the CDR3 is TGCGCCAGCACCGGGGGCACAGATACGCAGTATTTT.

V and J are TRBV7-2 and TRBJ2-2; D is unclear. This CDR3 is 13 amino acids long. V lost 5 bases to trimming and J lost 0 bases, with 4 bases between them. Germline CDR1 SGHTA, CDR2 FQGNSA. CDR3 nucleotides: TGTGCCAGCAGCCGTCCGAACACCGGGGAGCTGTTTTTT. It specifies CASSRPNTGELFF.

This rearrangement joins TRBV19 to TRBJ1-5; D might be TRBD1 (5 bases). CDR1 LNHDA and CDR2 SQIVND come from the germline V gene (reference sequence). The CDR3 is 11 amino acids. Trimming removed 4 bases at V and 9 bases at J, with 7 bases between. The CDR3 DNA sequence: TGTGCCAGTAGTAACCAGGGGCCCCAGCATTTT. This gives the protein CASSNQGPQHF. The whole variable domain, remainder taken from reference TRBV19 and TRBJ1-5, is DGGITQSPKYLFRKEGQNVTLSCEQNLNHDAMYWYRQDPGQGLRLIYYSQIVNDFQKGDIAEGYSVSREKKESFPLTVTSAQKNPTAFYLCASSNQGPQHFGDGTRLSIL.

This clone was recorded only once. The rearrangement uses TRBV6-6 and TRBJ1-2; D is undetermined. The CDR3 is made up of 13 amino acids. The germline V gene has CDR1 MNHNY and CDR2 SVGAGI (reference sequence). Deletions cut 6 bases from V and 7 bases from J, with 15 bases between. CDR3 sequence: CASSNPAMFGYTF. The DNA for the CDR3 is TGTGCCAGCAGCAACCCCGCGATGTTTGGCTACACCTTC.

The rearrangement uses TRBV21-1 and TRBJ2-3; TRBD1 was called by the table and not checked on the DNA. TRBV21-1 is a known pseudogene. The CDR3 has 20 amino acids. The CDR3 DNA sequence: TGTGCCAGCAGCAAAGAGGTGGCGACAGGGGAAGGGGAGGGCACAGATACGCAGTATTTT. It yields the protein CASSKEVATGEGEGTDTQYF.

This chain joins TRBV4-3 and TRBJ2-3; D possibly corresponds to TRBD1 (6 bases). The germline V gene has CDR1 LGHNA and CDR2 YSLEER. The V gene lost 2 bases and the J gene lost 1 base, with 16 bases spanning the gap. This CDR3 is built from 17 residues. CDR3 amino acids: CASSQIAPGVGTDTQYF. The DNA for the CDR3 is TGCGCCAGCAGCCAAATCGCTCCAGGGGTGGGCACAGATACGCAGTATTTT.

The chain has TRBV5-1 and TRBJ2-5, with 8 bases lining up with TRBD2. CDR3 size: 15 residues. Germline V gene data show CDR1 as SGHRS and CDR2 as YFSETQ. The V gene end was trimmed by 2 bases and the J gene end by 5 bases; junction bases not matched to a gene: 8. The CDR3 protein is CASSFAGGSIETQYF. In nucleotides, the CDR3 is TGCGCCAGCAGCTTCGCGGGGGGTAGTATTGAGACCCAGTACTTC.

The chain combines TRBV6-1 with TRBJ1-5; D possibly corresponds to TRBD1 (6 bases). The ends were cut back, 1 base at V and 7 bases at J, with 11 bases in the middle. The germline gives CDR1 MNHNS, CDR2 SASEGT. The CDR3 is 14 amino acids. The CDR3, as DNA: TGTGCCAGCAGTGAAGACCGGGGGCGGCAGCCCCAGCATTTT. Its translation is CASSEDRGRQPQHF.

This clone has just one count. The chain uses TRBV2 and TRBJ1-5; 10 bases line up with TRBD1. CDR3 length equals 15 residues. Per the germline V gene, CDR1 is SNHLY and CDR2 is FYNNEI. With 3 bases clipped from V and 6 bases from J, the junction kept 5 bases outside the gene matches. This CDR3 is CASSEGTGVIQPQHF. CDR3 coding DNA: TGTGCCAGCAGTGAGGGGACAGGGGTGATTCAGCCCCAGCATTTT.

There are a few counts of this clone. The chain links TRBV7-2 to TRBJ2-7; possibly TRBD1 for D (6 bases). Germline CDR1 is SGHTA and CDR2 is FQGNSA. The CDR3 length is 14 residues. V lost 3 bases and J lost 8, with 17 bases in between. This CDR3 reads CASSFSSRGSKQYF. The CDR3 nucleotides are TGTGCCAGCAGCTTTAGTAGCAGGGGAAGCAAGCAGTACTTC.